What follows describes a single T cell receptor (beta chain). Which antigen it targets is not known. One base away there is no much larger clone; base qualities are not given. The sample is drawn from a study of blood T cell repertoires in COVID-19 (dated by TCRdb to the early 2020s). Background on the whole study: Samples covering the acute and convalescent phases of COVID-19 were provided by collaborators in the United States, Italy and Spain. The repertoires were made available in a free public database intended to serve as a resource for research on the immune response to SARS-CoV-2. The dataset comprised deeply sampled blood TCRbeta repertoires from subjects exposed to, actively infected with, or recovered from COVID-19. The samples were drawn from two sources: the first 160 participants of the ongoing ImmuneRACE study, and over 950 subjects contributed by 6 global collaborators. Where available, HLA class I and class II types were taken from metadata supplied by the sample provider and were not determined by assay-based typing. A de-identified subject ID, COVID-19 status, age in years and sex were almost always included in the sample metadata. The material from the prospective study consisted of cDNA or gDNA derived from T cells, B-cell-depleted T cells, or PBMCs.

General conclusions and limits of the study: The quantity of clinical and demographic metadata differed by source and by participant and was supplied without curation.

In the prospective study, participants were roughly 18 to 95 years old, resided in about two dozen geographic areas of the United States, and were enrolled through a virtual design. To assign participants to cohorts, the prospective study relied on clinical history that participants themselves reported in a screening survey and a study questionnaire. ImmuneRACE Cohort 3 recovered participants were defined by two consecutive negative NP/OP PCR tests, healthcare professional clearance, or symptom resolution. In the prospective study, whole blood, serum and a nasopharyngeal or oropharyngeal swab were collected from each participant by mobile phlebotomists. Participants in the prospective study had the option to provide additional blood draws and questionnaires over a roughly 2-month period. Before DNA extraction, prospective study blood samples were shipped either frozen or at room temperature. TCRbeta CDR3 regions were amplified from genomic DNA using the immunoSEQ Assay, a bias-controlled multiplex PCR. The original methods were these. The number of nucleated cells in each sample was estimated from the amplification of reference gene primers within the assay. To quantify the absolute abundance of each unique TCRbeta CDR3 rearrangement, sequence reads were collapsed and filtered. For each sample, productive Simpson clonality was calculated as the square root of Simpson's diversity index across productive rearrangements. Not all clones reach the TCRdb copy of this immuneACCESS table, which keeps in-frame sequences only. Checked studies attribute under half of the gap to unresolved V genes and leave the rest unexplained. V and J calls and clone size are copied from that table; D and trimming were computed from the DNA. Within this sample are over 350,000 clones, with approximately 87% of them counted one time only. Roughly 9.4% of the sample is taken by the ten largest.

Taken from the germline V gene, the CDR1 and CDR2 loops are ENHRY and SYGVKD. Its CDR3 holds 12 amino acids, cysteine through phenylalanine. This entry keeps only the CDR3 DNA: 36 bases, framed from base 1. V ends up 6 bases short and J 5 bases short, with an unmatched junction base count of 3. Here the chain combines TRBV10-3 and TRBJ1-2; 7 of the junction bases match TRBD1. The sequence was obtained from a woman in her forties or fifties who had recovered from COVID-19. Sequencing was done on a sample of PBMCs or T cells enriched from blood (not recorded which). The CDR3 sequence is CAISGTDYGYTF. The DNA sequence is TGTGCCATCAGCGGGACAGATTATGGCTACACCTTC.